This TCR beta chain was identified in a study of T cell responses to AZD1222 COVID-19 vaccine. The CDR3 sequence is 15 residues long. CDR1 is MNHEY and CDR2 is SMNVEV in the germline V gene (reference sequence). V gave up 4 bases and J gave up 12 bases; unmatched junction bases: 8. Repertoires were generated with immunoSEQ multiplex PCR, while TCRdb's copy carries only in-frame clones and drops some. The sample contains under 200,000 clones, roughly nine tenths of which appear only once. The V gene is TRBV27, the J gene TRBJ1-6; 11 nucleotides line up with TRBD1. This sequence was found in an adult in good health. The sequencing here drew on peripheral blood, taken on day 0 of AZD1222 vaccination. The CDR3 coding sequence is TGTGCCAGCAGTTCCGGACAGGGGGCACGGGGACCCCTCCACTTT. Protein product: CASSSGQGARGPLHF.